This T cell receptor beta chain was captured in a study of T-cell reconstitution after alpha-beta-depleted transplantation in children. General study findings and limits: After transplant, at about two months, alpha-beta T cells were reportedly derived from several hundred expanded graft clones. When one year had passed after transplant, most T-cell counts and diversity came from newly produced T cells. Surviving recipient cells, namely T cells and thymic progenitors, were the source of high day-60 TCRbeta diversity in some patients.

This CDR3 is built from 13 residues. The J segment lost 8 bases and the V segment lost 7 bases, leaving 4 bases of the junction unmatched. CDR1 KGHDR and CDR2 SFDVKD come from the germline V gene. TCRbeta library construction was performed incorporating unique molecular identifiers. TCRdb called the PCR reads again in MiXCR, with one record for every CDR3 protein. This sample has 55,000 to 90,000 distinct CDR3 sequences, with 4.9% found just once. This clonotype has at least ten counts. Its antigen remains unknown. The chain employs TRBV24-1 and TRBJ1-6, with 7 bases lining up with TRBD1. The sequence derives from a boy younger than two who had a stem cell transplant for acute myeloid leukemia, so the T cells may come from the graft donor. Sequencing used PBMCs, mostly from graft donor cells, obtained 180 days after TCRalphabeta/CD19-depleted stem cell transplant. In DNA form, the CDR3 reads TGTGCCACCAGCCGGGACAGCTATTCACCCCTCCACTTT. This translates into CATSRDSYSPLHF.